These T cell receptor beta chains were read from a single sample in a study of cytomegalovirus exposure and HLA in healthy donors. The table came from immunoSEQ multiplex PCR; TCRdb's copy has only in-frame clones and leaves some out. The sample shows under 100,000 clones, about 80% of them seen only once. The specimen sequenced was PBMCs. These receptors were collected from a man aged 50-59 years in good health and CMV-seronegative. Both conserved end residues are part of each CDR3. D genes are given only for firm matches. Size values are once, few and many counts, or a class for expanded clones, and some rows have none.

D gene: NA
J gene: TRBJ1-5
clone size: NA
V gene: TRBV7-8
CDR3 protein: CASSLGTYSNQPQHF
CDR3 DNA: TGTGCCAGCAGCTTGGGCACTTATAGCAATCAGCCCCAGCATTTT

D gene: TRBD1
J gene: TRBJ2-7
clone size: NA
V gene: TRBV7-9
CDR3 protein: CASSPRTGGYEQYF
CDR3 DNA: TGTGCCAGCAGCCCCAGGACAGGGGGCTACGAGCAGTACTTC

D gene: TRBD1
J gene: TRBJ2-1
clone size: few
V gene: TRBV5-5
CDR3 protein: CASSSGTAFSEQFF
CDR3 DNA: TGTGCCAGCAGCTCAGGGACAGCCTTCAGCGAGCAGTTCTTC

D gene: NA
J gene: TRBJ1-1
clone size: once
V gene: TRBV28
CDR3 protein: CASQLNRGTEAFF
CDR3 DNA: TGTGCCAGCCAATTAAATCGGGGGACTGAAGCTTTCTTT

D gene: TRBD1
J gene: TRBJ2-5
clone size: NA
V gene: TRBV5-1
CDR3 protein: CASSGTGGPEAQYF
CDR3 DNA: TGCGCCAGCAGCGGGACAGGGGGCCCTGAGGCCCAGTACTTC

D gene: NA
J gene: TRBJ2-6
clone size: few
V gene: TRBV4-1
CDR3 protein: CASSLLEGAGANVLTF
CDR3 DNA: TGCGCCAGCAGCCTCCTGGAGGGGGCAGGGGCCAACGTCCTGACTTTC

D gene: NA
J gene: TRBJ1-3
clone size: NA
V gene: TRBV6-5
CDR3 protein: CASSRSSGNTIYF
CDR3 DNA: TGTGCCAGCAGCCGTAGCTCTGGAAACACCATATATTTT

D gene: TRBD1
J gene: TRBJ1-2
clone size: NA
V gene: TRBV7-3
CDR3 protein: CASSPGTGTGYTF
CDR3 DNA: TGTGCCAGCAGCCCAGGGACAGGAACGGGCTACACCTTC

D gene: NA
J gene: TRBJ1-1
clone size: few
V gene: TRBV30
CDR3 protein: CAWSVRQGRSAFF
CDR3 DNA: TGTGCCTGGAGTGTACGCCAGGGGCGGTCAGCTTTCTTT

D gene: NA
J gene: TRBJ1-1
clone size: once
V gene: TRBV7-6
CDR3 protein: CASSLALNTEAFF
CDR3 DNA: TGTGCCAGCAGCTTAGCCTTGAACACTGAAGCTTTCTTT

D gene: NA
J gene: TRBJ2-3
clone size: NA
V gene: TRBV5-1
CDR3 protein: CASSLAQPTDTQYF
CDR3 DNA: TGCGCCAGCAGCTTGGCACAGCCCACAGATACGCAGTATTTT

D gene: TRBD1
J gene: TRBJ2-1
clone size: NA
V gene: TRBV2
CDR3 protein: CASRADRLNPDEQFF
CDR3 DNA: TGTGCCAGCAGAGCGGACAGGTTGAATCCCGATGAGCAGTTCTTC

D gene: TRBD1
J gene: TRBJ2-5
clone size: NA
V gene: TRBV11-2
CDR3 protein: CASSLRGLSQETQYF
CDR3 DNA: TGTGCCAGCAGCTTAAGGGGGCTCTCTCAAGAGACCCAGTACTTC

D gene: NA
J gene: TRBJ1-2
clone size: NA
V gene: TRBV10-2
CDR3 protein: CASATGNVYGYTF
CDR3 DNA: TGCGCCAGCGCCACGGGGAACGTCTATGGCTACACCTTC

D gene: TRBD1
J gene: TRBJ2-5
clone size: NA
V gene: TRBV4-2
CDR3 protein: CASSQGDREGETQYF
CDR3 DNA: TGTGCCAGCAGCCAAGGGGACAGGGAGGGAGAGACCCAGTACTTC

D gene: NA
J gene: TRBJ1-1
clone size: NA
V gene: TRBV25-1
CDR3 protein: CASSEPRTDTEAFF
CDR3 DNA: TGTGCCAGCAGTGAACCGAGGACAGACACTGAAGCTTTCTTT